These T cell receptor beta chains were read from a single sample in a study of PD-1 blockade in classical Hodgkin lymphoma. Profiled with immunoSEQ multiplex PCR; TCRdb holds only in-frame clones, not every one. This repertoire shows 9,000 to 10,000 clones, 75% found once; its top ten account for under 5.5%. The sample here was CD4+ T cells from blood, taken before the fourth cycle of nivolumab. These TCRs come from a human donor with classical Hodgkin lymphoma. Both conserved end residues are part of each CDR3. The D gene is left open where the match is weak. Only part of the rows carry a size: once, few, many, or a class if the clone is expanded.

V	D	J	size	CDR3	DNA
TRBV28	-	TRBJ1-4	-	CASATGVFKKLFF	TGTGCCAGCGCCACCGGGGTATTCAAAAAACTGTTTTTT
TRBV5-1	TRBD1	TRBJ2-3	-	CASSLGGPDTQYF	TGCGCCAGCAGCTTAGGGGGCCCGGATACGCAGTATTTT
TRBV10-3	TRBD1	TRBJ1-2	-	CAIESGQGNGYTF	TGTGCCATCGAGTCCGGACAGGGAAATGGCTACACCTTC
TRBV5-1	-	TRBJ1-1	-	CASSLGSSIRNTEAFF	TGCGCCAGCAGCTTGGGGAGCTCCATCCGAAACACTGAAGCTTTCTTT
TRBV6-5	-	TRBJ1-1	-	CASIGNTEAFF	TGTGCCAGCATTGGGAACACTGAAGCTTTCTTT
TRBV19	-	TRBJ1-1	-	CASSDPGRRNTEAFF	TGTGCCAGTAGTGATCCGGGACGGAGGAACACTGAAGCTTTCTTT
TRBV7-2	-	TRBJ1-2	once	CASSLADRPNYGYTF	TGTGCCAGCAGCTTAGCCGACAGGCCGAACTATGGCTACACCTTC
TRBV2	-	TRBJ2-2	-	CASSVFKGTSTGELFF	TGTGCCAGCAGTGTGTTCAAGGGGACGAGTACCGGGGAGCTGTTTTTT
TRBV7-2	-	TRBJ2-3	-	CASSFSVGGTDTQYF	TGTGCCAGCAGCTTTTCGGTGGGGGGCACAGATACGCAGTATTTT
TRBV7-9	-	TRBJ1-1	once	CASSLEPNTEAFF	TGTGCCAGCAGCTTAGAACCAAACACTGAAGCTTTCTTT
TRBV10-3	-	TRBJ2-7	few	CAISENYEQYF	TGTGCCATCAGTGAGAACTACGAGCAGTACTTC
TRBV5-1	TRBD1	TRBJ1-2	few	CASSRTGEYGYTF	TGCGCCAGCAGCCGGACAGGGGAGTATGGCTACACCTTC
TRBV4-3	-	TRBJ1-5	-	CASSQEVGQPQHF	TGCGCCAGCAGCCAAGAAGTCGGGCAGCCCCAGCATTTT
TRBV5-8	-	TRBJ1-5	-	CASSRGDLSNQPQHF	TGTGCCAGCAGCCGTGGGGATCTCAGCAATCAGCCCCAGCATTTT
TRBV5-6	-	TRBJ1-3	few	CASSSSRLFGAGNTIYF	TGTGCCAGCAGCTCATCTCGATTGTTCGGCGCTGGAAACACCATATATTTT
TRBV6-6	TRBD1	TRBJ1-1	-	CASSDRGSNTEAFF	TGTGCCAGCAGCGACAGGGGATCGAACACTGAAGCTTTCTTT
TRBV5-8	-	TRBJ2-6	-	CASSSGHRLVGANVLTF	TGTGCCAGCAGCTCGGGACACCGACTGGTTGGGGCCAACGTCCTGACTTTC
TRBV7-8	-	TRBJ1-2	-	CASSLEGRGANYGYTF	TGTGCCAGCAGCTTAGAGGGGAGGGGGGCTAACTATGGCTACACCTTC